The following is a T cell receptor beta chain sequence with its context. Methods used by the authors: The assay estimated nucleated cells by amplifying reference gene primers. Libraries were prepared by immunoSEQ multiplex PCR; TCRdb keeps only in-frame clonotypes and omits some of them. V and J calls plus clone size are reproduced from that table; the DNA served to infer D and trimming. The sample has 250,000 or so clones; 85% to 90% are singletons. CDR3 size: 15 residues. The V gene lost 2 bases and the J gene lost 5 bases, with 13 bases spanning the gap. Looked up from germline, CDR1 is MNHEY and CDR2 is SMNVEV (reference sequence). Enrollment of patients from Seattle took place during active infection, with longitudinal follow-up. These data belong to a study of blood T cell repertoires in COVID-19. On the study more broadly: Sites in the United States, Italy and Spain provided acute and convalescent COVID-19 samples.

The TCR originated in a woman aged 55-70 years with COVID-19, enrolled during active disease. The genes are TRBV27 and TRBJ2-1; perhaps TRBD2 as D (6 bases). Sequences were obtained from peripheral blood. The CDR3 nucleotides read TGTGCCAGCAGTTTAGCTGGAGGGGCCCACAATGAGCAGTTCTTC. Amino acid sequence: CASSLAGGAHNEQFF.